A selection of T cell receptor beta chains follows, all from one sample in a study of blood T cell repertoires in COVID-19. Generated by immunoSEQ multiplex PCR, the TCRdb table keeps only in-frame clones and is missing some. In the table there are under 95,000 clones, almost 85% of which are singletons. The sequenced sample was peripheral blood. These TCRs come from an elderly woman with acute or convalescent COVID-19. CDR3s include the opening cysteine and the closing phenylalanine or tryptophan. D genes are given only for firm matches.

>TRBV2|.|TRBJ1-5
CASSDLSGGPQPQHF
TGTGCCAGCAGTGATTTATCGGGGGGCCCGCAGCCCCAGCATTTT
>TRBV6-6|TRBD1|TRBJ1-6
CASRQGADSPLHF
TGTGCCAGCCGCCAGGGGGCCGATTCACCCCTCCACTTT
>TRBV19|.|TRBJ1-6
CASSSAGGNSPLHF
TGTGCCAGTAGTTCAGCGGGGGGTAATTCACCCCTCCACTTT
>TRBV5-4|TRBD2|TRBJ2-7
CASSLSSGASYEQYF
TGTGCCAGCAGCTTGTCTAGCGGGGCGTCCTACGAGCAGTACTTC
>TRBV18|.|TRBJ1-2
CASSPPRVANYGYTF
TGTGCCAGCTCACCACCGAGGGTAGCTAACTATGGCTACACCTTC
>TRBV27|TRBD2|TRBJ2-7
CASSSAGGLGNEQYF
TGTGCCAGCAGTTCAGCGGGAGGGCTAGGTAACGAGCAGTACTTC
>TRBV5-1|.|TRBJ1-6
CASSDQLARGSPLHF
TGCGCCAGCAGCGACCAACTGGCACGGGGATCACCCCTCCACTTT
>TRBV3-1/TRBV3-2|.|TRBJ2-7
CASSLRGSYEQYF
TGTGCCAGCAGCCTCAGGGGCTCCTACGAGCAGTACTTC
>TRBV6-5|TRBD1|TRBJ1-2
CASTARQGARGYTF
TGTGCCAGCACAGCACGACAGGGGGCTCGGGGCTACACCTTC
>TRBV28|.|TRBJ2-1
CASSFTSILAYNEQFF
TGTGCCAGCAGTTTCACGTCAATATTAGCCTACAATGAGCAGTTCTTC
>TRBV7-9|.|TRBJ1-3
CASSFGQAASGNTIYF
TGTGCCAGCAGCTTTGGACAAGCTGCCTCTGGAAACACCATATATTTT
>TRBV6-5|TRBD2|TRBJ2-1
CASSYLGLADHEQFF
TGTGCCAGCAGTTACCTAGGGCTAGCGGACCATGAGCAGTTCTTC
>TRBV5-1|.|TRBJ1-4
CASSLGEANEKLFF
TGCGCCAGCAGCTTGGGTGAGGCCAATGAAAAACTGTTTTTT
>TRBV12-3/TRBV12-4|.|TRBJ1-1
CASRNTFGGVAFF
TGTGCCAGCAGGAATACCTTCGGGGGGGTAGCTTTCTTT
>TRBV28|.|TRBJ1-6
CASSSGGSGSPLHF
TGTGCCAGCAGCTCGGGAGGGTCTGGATCACCCCTCCACTTT
>TRBV5-5|.|TRBJ2-2
CASSFLHTGELFF
TGTGCCAGCAGCTTTCTCCACACCGGGGAGCTGTTTTTT